What follows is one T cell receptor beta chain and its context. Its antigen is unidentified. With 60 Vbeta and 13 Jbeta primers, the PCR was carried out. Clones were sequenced by immunoSEQ multiplex PCR, and TCRdb holds only the in-frame ones, with some missing. In the table there are some 120,000 clones, more than 75% of which are singletons. The germline V gene encodes CDR1 GTSNPN and CDR2 SVGIG (reference sequence). CDR3 size: 15 residues. V dropped 6 bases and J dropped 3 bases, with 15 bases sitting between them. This sample is drawn from a study of cytomegalovirus exposure and HLA in healthy donors. Study-wide background: Earlier, 150 million to 200 million T cells were analyzed, and 90 million to 140 million unique TCR beta sequences were found among them. General study points: With DRB1 most and HLA-C fewest, TCR association rates differed between HLA loci in a later analysis.

The sequence was collected from a woman aged 40 to 55 in good health and CMV-seropositive. Sequences were obtained from PBMCs. V and J are TRBV30 and TRBJ1-6, with D maybe TRBD1 (6 bases). CDR3 sequence: CACSQTGFYNSPLHF. CDR3 in DNA: TGTGCCTGCAGTCAGACAGGTTTCTATAATTCACCCCTCCACTTT.